The 11 T cell receptor beta chains presented below share a single source sample, sequenced in a study of cytomegalovirus exposure and HLA in healthy donors. Clones were sequenced by immunoSEQ multiplex PCR, and TCRdb holds only the in-frame ones, with some missing. The repertoire consists of 140,000 or so clones, with roughly nine tenths occurring once and the leading ten covering about 0.7%. What was sequenced was PBMCs. Source of these receptors: a man between 18 and 35 years old in good health and CMV-seronegative.

This clone has just one count. V usage is TRBV5-1 and J usage is TRBJ2-1; TRBD1 matches at 8 bases. The CDR3 spans 18 residues. V lost 0 bases and J lost 1; bases outside the gene matches: 9. Germline CDR1 reads SGHRS; CDR2 reads YFSETQ. As DNA, the CDR3 is TGCGCCAGCAGCTTGGGCGACAGGGGTCCCCTTTCCTACAATGAGCAGTTCTTC. Amino acids: CASSLGDRGPLSYNEQFF.

The chain recombines TRBV11-3 with TRBJ1-1; tentatively, D is TRBD1 (6 bases). CDR3 length equals 13 residues. Between the trimmed V and J ends, which lost 5 bases and 2 bases, there was a span of 9 bases. Germline V gene lookup returns CDR1 SGHNT and CDR2 YENEEA. Here the CDR3 DNA reads TGTGCCAGCAGCCGGGACACTAACACTGAAGCTTTCTTT. It translates to CASSRDTNTEAFF.

The chain has TRBV4-2 and TRBJ1-1; D remains unclear. This CDR3 is built from 13 residues. From germline, CDR1 is LGHNA and CDR2 YNFKEQ. V was pared by 0 bases and J by 4 bases, with 6 bases between. The CDR3 reads CASSQDEGTEAFF. CDR3 coding DNA: TGTGCCAGCAGCCAAGATGAGGGCACTGAAGCTTTCTTT.

The chain is built from TRBV14 and TRBJ2-3; TRBD2 aligns across 12 bases. CDR1 is SGHDN and CDR2 is FVKESK in the germline V gene. This CDR3 is 16 amino acids long. After removal of 4 bases from V and 2 bases from J, the junction contained 4 bases not matched to a gene. The CDR3 DNA follows: TGTGCCAGCAGCCCGGGACTAGCGGGCAACACAGATACGCAGTATTTT. Protein product: CASSPGLAGNTDTQYF. Based on the CDR3 plus reference TRBV14 and TRBJ2-3, the full variable domain is EAGVTQFPSHSVIEKGQTVTLRCDPISGHDNLYWYRRVMGKEIKFLLHFVKESKQDESGMPNNRFLAERTGGTYSTLKVQPAELEDSGVYFCASSPGLAGNTDTQYFGPGTRLTVL.

The table lists this clone with a count of one. This chain joins TRBV18 and TRBJ2-7, with 10 bases that match TRBD1. J was trimmed by 2 bases and V by 5 bases; bases with no gene match: 3. Germline V gene sequence: CDR1 KGHSH, CDR2 LQKENI. This CDR3 is built from 14 residues. The CDR3 bases are TGTGCCAGCTCAGGCGGGACAGGGGCCTACGAGCAGTACGTC. Amino acid sequence: CASSGGTGAYEQYV.

The chain recombines TRBV5-1 with TRBJ2-3, with 8 nucleotides matching TRBD2. V shed 4 bases and J 4 bases; nucleotides not matched to a gene: 8. This CDR3 has 15 residues. Germline-derived CDR1 and CDR2 are SGHRS and YFSETQ. The CDR3 nucleotides are TGCGCCAGCAGCCCCTACCGGGGGGGGGCAGATACGCAGTATTTT. It yields the protein CASSPYRGGADTQYF.

V usage is TRBV5-1 and J usage is TRBJ2-7; 9 positions match TRBD1. J gave up 3 bases and V 1 base, and 5 bases lay outside the gene matches. Germline CDR1 is SGHRS and CDR2 is YFSETQ. CDR3 length: 15 residues. The CDR3 nucleotides read TGCGCCAGCAGCTTGATACCGGGACAGGGCTACGAGCAGTACTTC. This sequence encodes CASSLIPGQGYEQYF.

The chain links TRBV9 to TRBJ2-7; TRBD2 matches 9 bases. V trimming: 2 bases; J trimming: 0 bases; junction bases outside the gene matches: 3. There are 15 residues in the CDR3. Germline V gene sequence: CDR1 SGDLS, CDR2 YYNGEE. The CDR3 reads CASSVGSGGSYEQYF. The CDR3 nucleotides read TGTGCCAGCAGCGTCGGTAGCGGGGGCTCCTACGAGCAGTACTTC.

This clone is a singleton in its sample. V usage is TRBV27 and J usage is TRBJ2-5, with 8 bases lining up with TRBD1. Per the germline V gene, CDR1 is MNHEY and CDR2 is SMNVEV (reference sequence). V lost 6 bases and J lost 5; bases outside the gene matches: 14. The CDR3 spans 16 residues. The CDR3 coding sequence is TGTGCCAGCAGCTCCATCCACCGCAGGGGGCTCGAGACCCAGTACTTC. This translates into CASSSIHRRGLETQYF.

This chain joins TRBV9 and TRBJ1-3; 9 bases line up with TRBD1. Per germline, CDR1 SGDLS and CDR2 YYNGEE. CDR3 size: 15 residues. Losses at the gene ends were 0 bases for V and 4 bases for J; bases not matched to a gene: 2. CDR3 nucleotide sequence: TGTGCCAGCAGCGTAGGCGACAGGGGGGGAAACACCATATATTTT. Its translation is CASSVGDRGGNTIYF. Supplemented by reference TRBV9 and TRBJ1-3, the full variable domain reads DSGVTQTPKHLITATGQRVTLRCSPRSGDLSVYWYQQSLDQGLQFLIQYYNGEERAKGNILERFSAQQFPDLHSELNLSSLELGDSALYFCASSVGDRGGNTIYFGEGSWLTVV.

The chain uses TRBV6-6 and TRBJ2-5; D not resolved. The CDR3 is 14 residues long. V was cut by 2 bases and J by 4 bases, with 11 bases left in between. Looked up from germline, CDR1 is MNHNY and CDR2 is SVGAGI (reference sequence). The CDR3 region is CASSYREEGETQYF. The CDR3 DNA is TGTGCCAGCAGTTACCGCGAGGAAGGAGAGACCCAGTACTTC.